One sample yielded the 5 T cell receptor beta chains listed below, sequenced in a study of shared clonotypes between healthy human individuals. Naive CD8 cells lacked CD45RO and underwent positive selection for CCR7, leaving out terminally differentiated effector memory CD45RA+ cells. Assay used: immunoSEQ multiplex PCR; TCRdb lists only in-frame clones, some missing. Of around 1.9 million clones in the sample, around 95% were seen once. The specimen sequenced was naive CD8+ T cells from PBMCs. The receptors here all came from a young man in good health. Some clones in this sample may be carry-over from other donors' samples.

The chain joins TRBV7-8 to TRBJ1-4; TRBD1 matches 9 bases. The germline V gene has CDR1 SGHVS and CDR2 FQNEAQ. With 5 bases clipped from V and 8 bases from J, the junction kept 15 bases outside the gene matches. This CDR3 is 17 amino acids long. The chain's CDR3 is CASSAYSGQGRNEKLFF. CDR3 bases: TGTGCCAGCAGCGCATACAGCGGACAGGGGAGAAACGAAAAACTGTTTTTT.

The chain joins TRBV13 to TRBJ2-5; the match to TRBD2 covers 9 bases. CDR1 is PRHDT, CDR2 FYEKMQ, per germline (reference sequence). The CDR3 is made up of 16 amino acids. Trimming cost V 0 bases and J 5 bases; bases outside gene matches: 7. CDR3 coding DNA: TGTGCCAGCAGCTTAGGACTAGCGGGCACAATGGAGACCCAGTACTTC. Translated, it gives CASSLGLAGTMETQYF.

The chain employs TRBV27 and TRBJ2-7; maybe TRBD2 (5 bases). Germline V lookup: CDR1 MNHEY, CDR2 SMNVEV (reference sequence). Between the trimmed V and J ends, which lost 6 bases and 3 bases, there was a span of 15 bases. This CDR3 comprises 14 residues. The CDR3 nucleotides read TGTGCCAGCAGCGATCGGACGACTATCTACGAGCAGTACTTC. This encodes CASSDRTTIYEQYF.

This clone was seen a single time. The CDR3 sequence is CASSLYRSNEQFF. In DNA form, the CDR3 reads TGTGCCAGCAGTTTATACAGGAGCAATGAGCAGTTCTTC. V gene TRBV28 combines with J gene TRBJ2-1, with D possibly TRBD1 on 5 matching bases. In germline, CDR1 is MDHEN, CDR2 SYDVKM. The V end lost 1 base, the J end lost 6 bases, and 7 bases lay between the germline ends. This CDR3 region has 13 residues.

This chain joins TRBV13 and TRBJ2-1; 9 bases are shared with TRBD2. The V gene end was trimmed by 6 bases and the J gene end by 4 bases; junction bases not matched to a gene: 7. This CDR3 is 15 amino acids long. The germline V gene encodes CDR1 PRHDT and CDR2 FYEKMQ (reference sequence). The CDR3, as DNA: TGTGCCAGCAGTGATAGCGGGAGAGAGTACAATGAGCAGTTCTTC. Translation gives CASSDSGREYNEQFF.